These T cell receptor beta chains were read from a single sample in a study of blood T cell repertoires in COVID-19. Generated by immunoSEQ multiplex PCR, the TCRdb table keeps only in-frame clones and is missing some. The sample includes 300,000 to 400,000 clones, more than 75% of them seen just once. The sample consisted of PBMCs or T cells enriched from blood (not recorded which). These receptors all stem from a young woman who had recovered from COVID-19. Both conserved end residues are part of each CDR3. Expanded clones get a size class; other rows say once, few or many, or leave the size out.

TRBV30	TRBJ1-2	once	CAWRASHTGGYGYTF
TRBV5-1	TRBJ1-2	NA	CASSLAGNYYGYTF
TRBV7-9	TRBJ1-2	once	CASSQGLIYGYTF
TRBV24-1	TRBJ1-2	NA	CATSDLWTPYGYTF
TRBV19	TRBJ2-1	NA	CASSLIRGRSNEQFF
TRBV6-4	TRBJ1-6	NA	CASSRQGAGSPLHF
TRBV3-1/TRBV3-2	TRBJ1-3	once	CASSRGGKGNTIYF
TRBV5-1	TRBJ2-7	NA	CASSLSTGTGLWEQYF
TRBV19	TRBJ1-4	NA	CASSIRTVNEKLFF
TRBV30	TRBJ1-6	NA	CAWKGQGLSFLGSPLHF
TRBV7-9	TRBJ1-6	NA	CASNHRGHRLHF
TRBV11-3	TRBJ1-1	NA	CASSSKTYTEAFF
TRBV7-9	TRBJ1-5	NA	CASSLGSYSNQPQHF
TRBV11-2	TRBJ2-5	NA	CASSLVSGPETQYF
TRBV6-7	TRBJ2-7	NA	CASTAQGYEQYF
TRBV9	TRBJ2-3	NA	CASSVVGGGIADTQYF
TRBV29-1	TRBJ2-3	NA	CSEGTALTDTQYF
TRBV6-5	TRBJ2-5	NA	CASNFGGSETQYF
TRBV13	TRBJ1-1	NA	CASSLTTGASTEAFF
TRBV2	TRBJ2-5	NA	CASSLGQVKQETQYF
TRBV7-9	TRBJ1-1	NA	CASSLAPIKRNTEAFF
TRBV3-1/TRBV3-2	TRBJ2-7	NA	CASSARGLEQYF
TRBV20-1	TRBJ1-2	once	CSASASGRISDGYTF
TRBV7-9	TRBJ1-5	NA	CASSLNSPNQPQHF
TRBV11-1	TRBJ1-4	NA	CASSLGQGREKLFF
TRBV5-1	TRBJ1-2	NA	CASSSDRGRIRYGYTF
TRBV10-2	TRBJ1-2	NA	CASNRDRDYGYTF
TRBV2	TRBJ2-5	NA	CASSLDRQETQYF
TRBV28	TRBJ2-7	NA	CASSQRDRDSSEQYF
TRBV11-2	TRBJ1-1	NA	CASSLEYPGRLTARRTEAFF
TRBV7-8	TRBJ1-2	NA	CASSGDSVPYGYTF
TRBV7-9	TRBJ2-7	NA	CASSFEVEQYF
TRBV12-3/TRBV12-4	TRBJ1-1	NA	CASNPREDTEAFF
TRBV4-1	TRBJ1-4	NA	CASSQDYREGNEKLFF
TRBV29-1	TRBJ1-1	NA	CSTGLGTEAFF
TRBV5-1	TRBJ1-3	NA	CASSLSGYGNTIYF
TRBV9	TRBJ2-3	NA	CASSEGGSGASTDTQYF
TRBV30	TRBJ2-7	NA	CAWNGGGGSYEQYF
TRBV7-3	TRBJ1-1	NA	CASKESRTLNTEAFF
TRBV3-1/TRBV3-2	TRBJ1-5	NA	CASSQEVAQGSNQPQHF